The clone carrying this T cell receptor beta chain has a handful of counts. Its antigen is not known. Trimming took 4 bases from V and 5 from J; bases not matched to a gene: 4. Germline CDR1 is SGHRS and CDR2 is YFSETQ. The length of the CDR3 is 15 residues. A J-beta primer mix and a sample-barcoded 5' primer were used in a second PCR of about 7 to 12 cycles. Samples each returned at least 2.5 million CDR3-containing paired-end reads. In TCRdb, the 5' RACE reads were re-called with MiXCR into one record per CDR3 protein. The profile shows about 640,000 distinct CDR3 sequences, under 70% of them singletons. These data belong to a study of blood T cells in healthy people across ages. General study findings and limits: What prevented conclusive comparison of naive and antigen-experienced cells was that PBMCs were unsorted.

Each sample had at least 7 million PBMCs isolated. The chain employs TRBV5-1 and TRBJ2-1, with 12 bases lining up with TRBD1. The sequenced sample was blood. The sequence was obtained from a man aged 60-69 years in good health. This CDR3 reads CASSMGQGADNEQFF. The DNA for the CDR3 is TGCGCCAGCAGCATGGGACAGGGGGCGGACAATGAGCAGTTCTTC.